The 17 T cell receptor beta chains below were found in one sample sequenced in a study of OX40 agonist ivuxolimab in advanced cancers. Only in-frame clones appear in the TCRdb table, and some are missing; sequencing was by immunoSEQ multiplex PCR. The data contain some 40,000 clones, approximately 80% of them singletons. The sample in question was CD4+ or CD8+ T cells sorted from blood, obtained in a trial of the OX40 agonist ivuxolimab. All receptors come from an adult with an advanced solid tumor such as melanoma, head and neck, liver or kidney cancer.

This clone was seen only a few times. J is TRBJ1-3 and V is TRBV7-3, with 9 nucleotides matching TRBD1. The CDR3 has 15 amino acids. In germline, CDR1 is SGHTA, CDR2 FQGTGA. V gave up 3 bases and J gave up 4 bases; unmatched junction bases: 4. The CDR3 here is CASSLTGGGGNTIYF. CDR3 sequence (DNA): TGTGCCAGCAGCTTGACAGGGGGAGGGGGAAACACCATATATTTT.

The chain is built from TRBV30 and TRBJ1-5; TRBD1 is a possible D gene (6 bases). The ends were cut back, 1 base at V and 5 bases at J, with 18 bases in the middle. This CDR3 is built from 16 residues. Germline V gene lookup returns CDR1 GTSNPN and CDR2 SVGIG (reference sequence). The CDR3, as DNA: TGTGCCTGGAGTGGAGGAGGGACAAACTGGGATCAGCCCCAGCATTTT. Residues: CAWSGGGTNWDQPQHF.

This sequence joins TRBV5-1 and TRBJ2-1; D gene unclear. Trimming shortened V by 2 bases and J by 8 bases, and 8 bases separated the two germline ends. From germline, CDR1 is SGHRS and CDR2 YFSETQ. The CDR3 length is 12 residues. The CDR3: CASSFLGDEQFF. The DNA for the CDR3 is TGCGCCAGCAGCTTCCTGGGCGATGAGCAGTTCTTC.

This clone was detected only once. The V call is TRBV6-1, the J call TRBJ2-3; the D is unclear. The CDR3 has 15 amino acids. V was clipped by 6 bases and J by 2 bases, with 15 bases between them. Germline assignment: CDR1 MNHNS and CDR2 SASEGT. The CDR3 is CASRPGRVTTDTQYF. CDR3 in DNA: TGTGCCAGCAGACCTGGACGGGTGACCACAGATACGCAGTATTTT.

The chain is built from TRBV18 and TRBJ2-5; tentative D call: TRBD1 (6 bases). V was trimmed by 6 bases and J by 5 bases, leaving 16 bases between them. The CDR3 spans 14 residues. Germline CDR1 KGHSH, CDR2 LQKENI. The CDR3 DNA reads TGTGCCAGCTCCGCCTTAAACAGGGCCGAGACCCAGTACTTC. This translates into CASSALNRAETQYF.

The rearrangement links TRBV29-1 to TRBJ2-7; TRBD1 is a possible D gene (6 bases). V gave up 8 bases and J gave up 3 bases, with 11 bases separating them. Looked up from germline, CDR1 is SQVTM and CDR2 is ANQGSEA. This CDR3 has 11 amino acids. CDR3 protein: CSIRGGYEQYF. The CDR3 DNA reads TGCAGCATCAGGGGTGGCTACGAGCAGTACTTC.

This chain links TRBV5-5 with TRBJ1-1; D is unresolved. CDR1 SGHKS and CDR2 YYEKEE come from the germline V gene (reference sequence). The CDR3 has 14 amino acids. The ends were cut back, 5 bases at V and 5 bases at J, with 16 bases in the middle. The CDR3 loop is CASRPTPERTEAFF. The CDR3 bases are TGTGCCAGCAGACCGACCCCTGAAAGGACTGAAGCTTTCTTT.

This CDR3 reads CASSEEGGRKKLFF. The CDR3 nucleotides read TGTGCCAGCAGCGAAGAAGGGGGGAGGAAAAAACTGTTTTTT. The V gene is TRBV6-5, the J gene TRBJ1-4, with D perhaps matching TRBD1 (6 bases). The CDR3 consists of 14 residues. CDR1 MNHEY and CDR2 SVGAGI come from the germline V gene. The V end was cut by 6 bases, the J end by 9 bases, with 17 bases between.

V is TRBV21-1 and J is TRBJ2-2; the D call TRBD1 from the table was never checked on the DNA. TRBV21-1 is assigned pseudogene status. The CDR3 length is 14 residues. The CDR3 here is CASNPDSNTGELFF. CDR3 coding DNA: TGTGCCAGCAATCCCGACAGCAACACCGGGGAGCTGTTTTTT.

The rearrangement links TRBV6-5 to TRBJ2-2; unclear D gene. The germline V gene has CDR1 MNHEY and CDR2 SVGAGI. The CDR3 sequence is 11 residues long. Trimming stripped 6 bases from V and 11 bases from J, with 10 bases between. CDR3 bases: TGTGCCAGCAGCTCCCAATTCGAGCTGTTTTTT. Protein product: CASSSQFELFF.

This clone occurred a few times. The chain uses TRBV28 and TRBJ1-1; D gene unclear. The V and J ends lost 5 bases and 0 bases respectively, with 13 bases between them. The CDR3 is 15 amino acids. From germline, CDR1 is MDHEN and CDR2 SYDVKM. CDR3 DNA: TGTGCCAGCAGTCCCCCCCCGGCCATGAACACTGAAGCTTTCTTT. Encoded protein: CASSPPPAMNTEAFF.

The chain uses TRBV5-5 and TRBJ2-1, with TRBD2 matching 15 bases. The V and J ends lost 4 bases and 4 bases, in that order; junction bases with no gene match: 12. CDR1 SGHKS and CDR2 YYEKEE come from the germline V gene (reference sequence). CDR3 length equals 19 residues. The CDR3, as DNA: TGTGCCAGCAGCCCCGGACTAGCGGGAGGGCGGGCGAAGTACAATGAGCAGTTCTTC. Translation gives CASSPGLAGGRAKYNEQFF. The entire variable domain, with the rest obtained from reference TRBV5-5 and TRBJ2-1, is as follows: DAGVTQSPTHLIKTRGQQVTLRCSPISGHKSVSWYQQVLGQGPQFIFQYYEKEERGRGNFPDRFSARQFPNYSSELNVNALLLGDSALYLCASSPGLAGGRAKYNEQFFGPGTRLTVL.

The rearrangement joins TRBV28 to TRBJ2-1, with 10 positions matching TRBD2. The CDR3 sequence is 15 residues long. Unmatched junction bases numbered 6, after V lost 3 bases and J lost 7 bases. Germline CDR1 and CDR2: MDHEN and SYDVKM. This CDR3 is CASSFLSGGANEQFF. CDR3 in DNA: TGTGCCAGCAGTTTCCTGAGCGGGGGGGCAAATGAGCAGTTCTTC.

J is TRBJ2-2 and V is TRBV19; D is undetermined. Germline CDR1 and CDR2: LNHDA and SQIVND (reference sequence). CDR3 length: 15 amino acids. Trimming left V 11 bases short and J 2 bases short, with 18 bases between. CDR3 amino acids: CASHDDEPNTGELFF. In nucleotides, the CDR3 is TGTGCCTCTCACGATGACGAACCAAACACCGGGGAGCTGTTTTTT.

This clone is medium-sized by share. Here the CDR3 reads CASSLGHRDVNTGELFF. The CDR3, as DNA: TGCGCCAGCAGCTTGGGCCACAGGGATGTGAACACCGGGGAGCTGTTTTTT. The gene calls are TRBV5-1 and TRBJ2-2, with D perhaps matching TRBD1 (6 bases). Trimming stripped 0 bases from V and 1 base from J, with 13 bases between. Germline loops: CDR1 SGHRS, CDR2 YFSETQ. This CDR3 region has 17 residues.

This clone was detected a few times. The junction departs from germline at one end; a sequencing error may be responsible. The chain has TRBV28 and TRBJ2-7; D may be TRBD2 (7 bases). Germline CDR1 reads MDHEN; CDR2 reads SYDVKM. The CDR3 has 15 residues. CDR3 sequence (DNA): TGTGCCAGCAGTATATGGGGGGGGCCCTCCTACGAGCAGTACTTC. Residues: CASSIWGGPSYEQYF.

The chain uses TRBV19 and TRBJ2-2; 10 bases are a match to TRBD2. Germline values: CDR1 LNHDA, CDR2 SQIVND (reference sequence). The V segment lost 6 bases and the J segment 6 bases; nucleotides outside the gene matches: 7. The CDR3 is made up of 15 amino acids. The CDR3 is CASRTSGRGAGELFF. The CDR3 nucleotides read TGTGCCAGTAGAACGAGCGGGAGGGGTGCCGGGGAGCTGTTTTTT.